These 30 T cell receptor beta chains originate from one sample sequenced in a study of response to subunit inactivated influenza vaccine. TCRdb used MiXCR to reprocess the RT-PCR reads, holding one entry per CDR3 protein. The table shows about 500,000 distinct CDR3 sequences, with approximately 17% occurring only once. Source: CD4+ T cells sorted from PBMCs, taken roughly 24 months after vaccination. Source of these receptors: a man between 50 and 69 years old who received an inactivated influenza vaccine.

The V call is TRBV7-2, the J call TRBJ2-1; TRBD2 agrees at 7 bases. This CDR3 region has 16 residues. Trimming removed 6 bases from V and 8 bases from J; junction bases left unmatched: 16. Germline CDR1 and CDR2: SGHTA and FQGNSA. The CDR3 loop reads CASSYSPGGGLDEQFF. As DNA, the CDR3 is TGTGCCAGCAGTTATAGCCCGGGAGGAGGGCTTGATGAGCAGTTCTTC.

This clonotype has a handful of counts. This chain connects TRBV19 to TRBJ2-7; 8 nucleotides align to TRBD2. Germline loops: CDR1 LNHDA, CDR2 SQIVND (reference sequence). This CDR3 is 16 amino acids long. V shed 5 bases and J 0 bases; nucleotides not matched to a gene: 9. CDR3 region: CASSPSSGGYSYEQYF. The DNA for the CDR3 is TGTGCCAGTAGTCCATCGTCGGGGGGGTACTCCTACGAGCAGTACTTC.

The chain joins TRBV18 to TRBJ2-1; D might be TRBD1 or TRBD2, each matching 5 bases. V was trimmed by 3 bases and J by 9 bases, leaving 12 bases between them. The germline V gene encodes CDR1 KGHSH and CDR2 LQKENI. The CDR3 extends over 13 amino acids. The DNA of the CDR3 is TGTGCCAGCTCACCCGGGACGTTGGGTGAGCAGTTCTTC. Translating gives CASSPGTLGEQFF. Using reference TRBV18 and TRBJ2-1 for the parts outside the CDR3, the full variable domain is NAGVMQNPRHLVRRRGQEARLRCSPMKGHSHVYWYRQLPEEGLKFMVYLQKENIIDESGMPKERFSAEFPKEGPSILRIQQVVRGDSAAYFCASSPGTLGEQFFGPGTRLTVL.

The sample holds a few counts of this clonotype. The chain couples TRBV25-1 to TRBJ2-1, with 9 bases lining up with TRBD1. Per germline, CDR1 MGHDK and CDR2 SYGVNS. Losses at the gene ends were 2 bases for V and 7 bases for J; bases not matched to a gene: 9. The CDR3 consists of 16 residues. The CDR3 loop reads CASSEIGRTGANEQFF. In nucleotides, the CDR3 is TGTGCCAGCAGTGAAATCGGAAGGACAGGGGCAAATGAGCAGTTCTTC.

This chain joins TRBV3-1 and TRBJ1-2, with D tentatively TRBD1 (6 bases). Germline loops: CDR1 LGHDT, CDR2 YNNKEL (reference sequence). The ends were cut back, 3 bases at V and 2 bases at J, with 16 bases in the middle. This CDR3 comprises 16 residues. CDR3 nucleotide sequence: TGTGCCAGCAGCCAGGCGGGACATGAGACAAACTATGGCTACACCTTC. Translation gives CASSQAGHETNYGYTF.

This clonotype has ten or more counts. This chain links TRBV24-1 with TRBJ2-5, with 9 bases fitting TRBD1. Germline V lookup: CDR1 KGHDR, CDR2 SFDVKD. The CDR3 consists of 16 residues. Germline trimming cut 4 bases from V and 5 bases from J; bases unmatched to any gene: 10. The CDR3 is CATSEGGTGTGETQYF. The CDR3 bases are TGTGCCACCAGTGAGGGGGGGACAGGGACGGGGGAGACCCAGTACTTC.

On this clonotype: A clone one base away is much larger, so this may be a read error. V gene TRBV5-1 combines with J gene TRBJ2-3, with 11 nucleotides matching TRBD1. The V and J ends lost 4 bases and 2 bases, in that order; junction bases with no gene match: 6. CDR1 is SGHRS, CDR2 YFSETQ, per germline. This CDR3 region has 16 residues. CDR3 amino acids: CASSPVGQGATDTQYF. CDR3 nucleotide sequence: TGCGCCAGCAGCCCCGTAGGACAGGGGGCCACAGATACGCAGTATTTT. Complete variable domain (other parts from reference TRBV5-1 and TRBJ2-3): KAGVTQTPRYLIKTRGQQVTLSCSPISGHRSVSWYQQTPGQGLQFLFEYFSETQRNKGNFPGRFSGRQFSNSRSEMNVSTLELGDSALYLCASSPVGQGATDTQYFGPGTRLTVL.

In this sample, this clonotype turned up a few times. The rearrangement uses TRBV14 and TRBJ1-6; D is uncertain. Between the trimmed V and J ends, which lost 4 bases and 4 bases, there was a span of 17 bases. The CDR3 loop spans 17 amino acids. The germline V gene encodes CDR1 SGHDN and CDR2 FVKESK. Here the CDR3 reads CASSLLARVTYNSPLHF. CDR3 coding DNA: TGTGCCAGCAGCCTGTTGGCCCGGGTTACATATAATTCACCCCTCCACTTT.

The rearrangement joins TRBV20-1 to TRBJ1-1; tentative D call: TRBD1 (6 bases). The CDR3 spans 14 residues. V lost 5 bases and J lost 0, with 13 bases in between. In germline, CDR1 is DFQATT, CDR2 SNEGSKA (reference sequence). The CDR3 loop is CSASGATMNTEAFF. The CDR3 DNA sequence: TGCAGTGCTTCAGGGGCCACCATGAACACTGAAGCTTTCTTT.

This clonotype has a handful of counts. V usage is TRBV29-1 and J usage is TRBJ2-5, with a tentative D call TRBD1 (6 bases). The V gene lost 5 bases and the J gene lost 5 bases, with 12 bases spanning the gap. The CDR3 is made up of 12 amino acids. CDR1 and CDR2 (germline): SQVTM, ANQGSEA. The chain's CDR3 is CSVNRVTETQYF. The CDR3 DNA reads TGCAGCGTTAACAGGGTTACGGAGACCCAGTACTTC.

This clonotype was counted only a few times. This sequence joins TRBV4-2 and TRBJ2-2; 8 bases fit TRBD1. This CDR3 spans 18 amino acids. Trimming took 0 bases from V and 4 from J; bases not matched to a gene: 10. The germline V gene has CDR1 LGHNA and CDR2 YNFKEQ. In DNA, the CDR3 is TGTGCCAGCAGCCAAGATTTACGCGCAGGGGGCAGCACCGGGGAGCTGTTTTTT. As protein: CASSQDLRAGGSTGELFF.

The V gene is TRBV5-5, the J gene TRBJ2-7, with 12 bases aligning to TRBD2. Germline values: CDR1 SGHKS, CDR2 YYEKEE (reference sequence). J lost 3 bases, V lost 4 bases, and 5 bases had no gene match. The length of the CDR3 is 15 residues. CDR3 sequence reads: CASSRGTSGYYEQYF. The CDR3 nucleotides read TGTGCCAGCAGCAGGGGGACTAGCGGGTACTACGAGCAGTACTTC.

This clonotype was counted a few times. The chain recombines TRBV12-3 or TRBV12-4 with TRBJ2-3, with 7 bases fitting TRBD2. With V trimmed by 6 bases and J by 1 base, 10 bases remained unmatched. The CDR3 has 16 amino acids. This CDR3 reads CASSPGLAAGTDTQYF. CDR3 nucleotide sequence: TGTGCCAGCAGCCCGGGGCTAGCGGCAGGCACAGATACGCAGTATTTT.

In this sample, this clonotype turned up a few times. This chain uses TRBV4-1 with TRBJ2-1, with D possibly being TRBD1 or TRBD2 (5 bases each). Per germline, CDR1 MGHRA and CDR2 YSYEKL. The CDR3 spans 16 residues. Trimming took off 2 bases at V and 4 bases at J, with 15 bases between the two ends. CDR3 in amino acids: CASSQLGVKSYNEQFF. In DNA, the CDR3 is TGCGCCAGCAGCCAATTGGGGGTCAAGTCGTACAATGAGCAGTTCTTC.

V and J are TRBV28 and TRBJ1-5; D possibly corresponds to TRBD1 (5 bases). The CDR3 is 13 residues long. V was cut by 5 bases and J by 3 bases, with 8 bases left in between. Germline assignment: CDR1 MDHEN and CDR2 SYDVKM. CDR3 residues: CASSGGVNQPQHF. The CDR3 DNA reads TGTGCCAGCAGTGGGGGGGTCAATCAGCCCCAGCATTTT. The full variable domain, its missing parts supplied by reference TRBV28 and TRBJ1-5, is DVKVTQSSRYLVKRTGEKVFLECVQDMDHENMFWYRQDPGLGLRLIYFSYDVKMKEKGDIPEGYSVSREKKERFSLILESASTNQTSMYLCASSGGVNQPQHFGDGTRLSIL.

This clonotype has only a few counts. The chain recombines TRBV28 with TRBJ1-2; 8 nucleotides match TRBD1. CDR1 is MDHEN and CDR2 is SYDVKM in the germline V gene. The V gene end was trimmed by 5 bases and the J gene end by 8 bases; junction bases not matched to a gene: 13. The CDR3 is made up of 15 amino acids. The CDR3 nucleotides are TGTGCCAGCAGTAACAGGGGGAAGGTGGTTCGGGGCTACACCTTC. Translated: CASSNRGKVVRGYTF.

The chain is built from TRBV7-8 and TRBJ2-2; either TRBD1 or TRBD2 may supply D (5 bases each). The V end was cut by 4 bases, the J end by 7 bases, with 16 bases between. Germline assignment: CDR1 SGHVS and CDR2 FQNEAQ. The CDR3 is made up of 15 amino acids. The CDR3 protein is CASSSRAPGLGELFF. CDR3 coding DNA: TGTGCCAGCAGCTCCAGGGCCCCAGGACTCGGGGAGCTGTTTTTT.

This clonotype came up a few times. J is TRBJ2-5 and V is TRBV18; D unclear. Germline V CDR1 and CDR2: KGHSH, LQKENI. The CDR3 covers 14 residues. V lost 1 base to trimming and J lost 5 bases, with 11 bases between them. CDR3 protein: CASSPLAIVETQYF. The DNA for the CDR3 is TGTGCCAGCTCACCACTGGCAATTGTCGAGACCCAGTACTTC. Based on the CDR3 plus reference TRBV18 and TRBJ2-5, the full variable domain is NAGVMQNPRHLVRRRGQEARLRCSPMKGHSHVYWYRQLPEEGLKFMVYLQKENIIDESGMPKERFSAEFPKEGPSILRIQQVVRGDSAAYFCASSPLAIVETQYFGPGTRLLVL.

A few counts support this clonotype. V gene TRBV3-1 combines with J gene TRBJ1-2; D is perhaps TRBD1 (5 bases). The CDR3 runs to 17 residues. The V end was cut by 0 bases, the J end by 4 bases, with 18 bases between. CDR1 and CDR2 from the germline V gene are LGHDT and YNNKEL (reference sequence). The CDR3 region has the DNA TGTGCCAGCAGCCAAGATCATGGTGGGGCTGGCACCTATGGCTACACCTTC. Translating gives CASSQDHGGAGTYGYTF.

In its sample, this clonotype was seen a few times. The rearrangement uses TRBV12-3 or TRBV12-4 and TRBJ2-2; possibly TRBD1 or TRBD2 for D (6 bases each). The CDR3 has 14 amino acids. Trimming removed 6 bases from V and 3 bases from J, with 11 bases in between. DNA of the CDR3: TGTGCCAGCAGCTCGGGGGCCTACACCGGGGAGCTGTTTTTT. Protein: CASSSGAYTGELFF.

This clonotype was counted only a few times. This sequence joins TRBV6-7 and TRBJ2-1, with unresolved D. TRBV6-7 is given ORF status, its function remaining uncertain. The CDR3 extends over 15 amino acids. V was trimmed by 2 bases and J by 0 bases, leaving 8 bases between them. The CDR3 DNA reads TGTGCCAGCAGTTACGATGGGTTCTCCTACAATGAGCAGTTCTTC. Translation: CASSYDGFSYNEQFF.

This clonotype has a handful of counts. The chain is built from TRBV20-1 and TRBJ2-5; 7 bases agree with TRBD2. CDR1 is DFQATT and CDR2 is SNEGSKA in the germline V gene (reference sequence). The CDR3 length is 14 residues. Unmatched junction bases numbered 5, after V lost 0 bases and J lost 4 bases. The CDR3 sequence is CSARESGGGETQYF. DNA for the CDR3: TGCAGTGCTAGAGAGTCGGGAGGAGGAGAGACCCAGTACTTC.

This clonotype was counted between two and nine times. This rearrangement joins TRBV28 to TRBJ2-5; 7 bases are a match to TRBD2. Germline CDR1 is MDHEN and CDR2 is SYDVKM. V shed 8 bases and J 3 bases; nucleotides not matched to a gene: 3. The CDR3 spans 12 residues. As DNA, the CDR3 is TGTGCCAGCTGGGGGGGTAAAGAGACCCAGTACTTC. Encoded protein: CASWGGKETQYF.

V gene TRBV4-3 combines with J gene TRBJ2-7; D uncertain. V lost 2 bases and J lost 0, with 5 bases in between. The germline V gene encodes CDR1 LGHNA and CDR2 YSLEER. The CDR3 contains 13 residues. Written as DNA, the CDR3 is TGCGCCAGCAGCCAATTCTACTCCTACGAGCAGTACTTC. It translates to CASSQFYSYEQYF.

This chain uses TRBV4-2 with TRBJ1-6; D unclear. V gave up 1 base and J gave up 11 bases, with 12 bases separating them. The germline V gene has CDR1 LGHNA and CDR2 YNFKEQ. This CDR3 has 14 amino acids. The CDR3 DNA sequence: TGTGCCAGCAGCCAAGGTGACGCCGCTACACCCCTCCACTTT. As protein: CASSQGDAATPLHF.

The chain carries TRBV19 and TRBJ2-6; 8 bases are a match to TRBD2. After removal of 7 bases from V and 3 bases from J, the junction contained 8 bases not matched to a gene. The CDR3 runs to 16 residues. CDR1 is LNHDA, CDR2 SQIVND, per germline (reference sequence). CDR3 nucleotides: TGTGCCAGTACCGAGCGGGGGCGAGGTGGGGCCAACGTCCTGACTTTC. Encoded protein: CASTERGRGGANVLTF.

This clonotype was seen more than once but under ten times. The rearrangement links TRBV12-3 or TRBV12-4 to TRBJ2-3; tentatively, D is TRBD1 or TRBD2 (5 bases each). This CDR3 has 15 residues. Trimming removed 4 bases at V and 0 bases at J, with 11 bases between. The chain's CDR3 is CASSWDATSTDTQYF. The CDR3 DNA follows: TGTGCCAGCAGTTGGGACGCAACTAGCACAGATACGCAGTATTTT.

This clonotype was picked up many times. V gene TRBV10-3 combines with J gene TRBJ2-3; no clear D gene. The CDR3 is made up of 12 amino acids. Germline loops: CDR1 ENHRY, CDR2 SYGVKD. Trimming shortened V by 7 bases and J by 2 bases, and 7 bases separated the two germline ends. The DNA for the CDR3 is TGTGCCATCAAGTCCCCCACAGATACGCAGTATTTT. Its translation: CAIKSPTDTQYF.

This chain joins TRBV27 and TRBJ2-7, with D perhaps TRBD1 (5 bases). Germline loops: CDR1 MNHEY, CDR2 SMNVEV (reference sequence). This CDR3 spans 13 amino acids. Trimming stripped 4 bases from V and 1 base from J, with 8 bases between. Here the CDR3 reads CASSSDKSYEQYF. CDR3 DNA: TGTGCCAGCAGTTCGGACAAGTCCTACGAGCAGTACTTC.

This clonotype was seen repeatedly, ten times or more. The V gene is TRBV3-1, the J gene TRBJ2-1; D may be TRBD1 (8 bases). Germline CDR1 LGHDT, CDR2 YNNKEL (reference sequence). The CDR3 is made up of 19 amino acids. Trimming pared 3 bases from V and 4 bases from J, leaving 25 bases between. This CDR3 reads CASSHPAGTTGGAYNEQFF. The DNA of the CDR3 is TGTGCCAGCAGCCACCCCGCCGGGACTACAGGGGGGGCTTACAATGAGCAGTTCTTC.